Each of the 16 T cell receptor beta chains below was sequenced from the same sample in a study of tissue T cells after allogeneic stem cell transplantation. Sequencing used immunoSEQ multiplex PCR; TCRdb keeps in-frame clones, though not all of them. The sample includes about 1,500 clones, 56% of them seen just once. Time point given: mouse harvest day 14 after allogeneic transplant. The graft held 10^6 splenic CD5+ T cells and 10^7 T-cell-depleted bone marrow cells. The material sequenced was liver tissue. The receptors were sampled from a female BALB/c mouse given C57BL/6 T cells with graft-versus-host disease after an allogeneic hematopoietic cell transplant.

Worth noting for this clone: Gene names denote mouse genes. The read terminates 1 residue before the CDR3 end, so the remaining end is supplied by the germline J gene. This chain links TRBV12-2 with TRBJ2-1, with 8 bases lining up with TRBD2. CDR3 size: 16 residues. Germline values: CDR1 SGHLS, CDR2 HYDKME. V dropped 4 bases and J dropped 11; count of bases not matched to a gene: 18. CDR3 DNA, as far as it was read: TGTGCCAGCTCCCTAGGGCTGGGGGGCCCCGGAGCTCAGCAGTTC. Its protein is CASSLGLGGPGAQQF. The whole CDR3 sequence is CASSLGLGGPGAQQFF.

This clone was counted between two and nine times. The germline and genes are mouse ones. Read data end 1 residue before the CDR3 end; the end is taken from the germline J gene. This sequence joins TRBV2 and TRBJ2-4; TRBD2 matches 7 bases. Looked up from germline, CDR1 is LGHNA and CDR2 is YSYQKL. Trimming removed 4 bases from V and 0 bases from J; junction bases left unmatched: 4. CDR3 length: 15 amino acids. Here the CDR3 reads CASSPRLGSQNTLYF. Incomplete CDR3 DNA: TGTGCCAGCAGCCCACGACTGGGAAGTCAAAACACCTTGTAC.

Points on this clone: Genes here carry mouse names. The missing CDR3 end, 1 residue past where the read stops, is filled in from the germline J gene. The chain employs TRBV3 and TRBJ2-5; 12 nucleotides match TRBD2. Germline CDR1 is SNHLY and CDR2 is FYNGKV (reference sequence). This CDR3 has 16 amino acids. J gave up 6 bases and V 5 bases, and 9 bases lay outside the gene matches. CDR3 loop: CASSPLTGGALDTQYF. The sequenced CDR3 bases are TGTGCCAGCAGCCCCCTGACTGGGGGGGCGCTGGACACCCAGTAC.

For this clone: Mouse gene names apply. From the germline J gene comes the end of the CDR3, since the read stops 1 residue before it. The chain joins TRBV16 to TRBJ2-2, with TRBD2 identical over 7 bases. The CDR3 covers 16 residues. Germline-derived CDR1 and CDR2 are SGHSA and FRNQAP. J was trimmed by 6 bases and V by 8 bases; bases with no gene match: 15. The part of the CDR3 DNA that was read is TGTGCAAGCCGCTCAGGCCTGGGGGTCAACCCCGGGCAGCTCTAC. The encoded protein is CASRSGLGVNPGQLY. The full CDR3 reads CASRSGLGVNPGQLYF.

Comments on this clone: Gene names and germline refer to mouse. Read data end 1 residue before the CDR3 end; the end is taken from the germline J gene. V and J are TRBV20 and TRBJ2-5; a weak D match, TRBD1 (6 bases). Germline loops: CDR1 GFQATS, CDR2 STVNSAI. The CDR3 is 12 amino acids. Trimming took 2 bases from V and 5 from J, leaving 8 bases between them. The CDR3 spells CGARPQGDTQYF. The sequenced CDR3 bases are TGTGGTGCTAGGCCACAGGGAGACACCCAGTAC.

With regard to this clone: Gene names follow the mouse nomenclature. Read coverage stops 1 residue before the CDR3 terminus; the germline J gene supplies the remainder. This chain links TRBV12-2 with TRBJ2-7, with 8 bases identical to TRBD1. The length of the CDR3 is 13 residues. Trimming took 0 bases from V and 3 from J; bases not matched to a gene: 0. Germline CDR1 and CDR2: SGHLS and HYDKME. The CDR3 bases that were read are TGTGCCAGCTCTCTCGACAGGGGCTATGAACAGTAC. Its protein product is CASSLDRGYEQY. The whole CDR3 region reads CASSLDRGYEQYF.

With respect to this clone: Gene names refer to mouse genes. The part of the CDR3 DNA that was read is TGTGCCAGCCTTGGGGGGGCGCTGGACGCCCAGTAC. Its protein product is CASLGGALDAQY. The CDR3, in full, reads CASLGGALDAQYF. The chain uses TRBV26 and TRBJ2-5; 9 nucleotides match TRBD2. The read stops 1 residue short of the end of the CDR3; the missing end is completed from the germline J gene. The CDR3 loop spans 13 amino acids. Germline CDR1 and CDR2: KGHPV and FQNQEV (reference sequence). The V segment lost 8 bases and the J segment 10 bases; nucleotides outside the gene matches: 10.

Worth noting for this clone: Genes here carry mouse names. The read stops 1 residue short of the end of the CDR3; the missing end is completed from the germline J gene. This sequence joins TRBV26 and TRBJ2-5; 7 nucleotides line up with TRBD2. V trimming: 6 bases; J trimming: 0 bases; junction bases outside the gene matches: 3. Germline values: CDR1 KGHPV, CDR2 FQNQEV (reference sequence). The CDR3 totals 14 residues. CDR3 sequence reads: CASRLGFNQDTQYF. CDR3 bases read: TGTGCCAGCAGACTGGGGTTTAACCAAGACACCCAGTAC.

This clone was recorded a few times. Mouse gene names apply. The CDR3 end falls 1 residue outside the read, so it is completed with the germline J gene. The chain combines TRBV26 with TRBJ1-2, with TRBD1 matching 10 bases. The trim removed 6 bases at V and 4 bases at J, leaving 5 bases unmatched. The CDR3 extends over 14 amino acids. Germline lookup yields CDR1 KGHPV and CDR2 FQNQEV (reference sequence). CDR3: CASSLTGGGSDYTF. The sequenced part of the CDR3 DNA is TGTGCCAGCAGCCTGACAGGGGGCGGCTCCGACTACACC.

A few counts support this clone. Genes and germline come from the mouse. The read ends 1 residue shy of where the CDR3 ends; the end is completed using the germline J gene. V and J are TRBV5 and TRBJ2-5; 12 nucleotides agree with TRBD2. The germline V gene encodes CDR1 LGHNA and CDR2 YNLKQL (reference sequence). Trimming removed 2 bases from V and 2 bases from J; junction bases left unmatched: 8. This CDR3 has 18 residues. CDR3: CASSQIPGLGGFQDTQYF. CDR3 DNA, as far as it was read: TGTGCCAGCAGCCAAATCCCGGGACTGGGGGGTTTCCAAGACACCCAGTAC.

By sample fraction, this clone is hyperexpanded. These gene names are mouse names. The read terminates 1 residue ahead of where the CDR3 ends, so the germline J gene completes it. V gene TRBV26 combines with J gene TRBJ1-4; possibly TRBD1 for D (6 bases). This CDR3 comprises 16 residues. Germline V CDR1 and CDR2: KGHPV, FQNQEV (reference sequence). The V and J ends lost 1 base and 0 bases respectively, with 9 bases between them. The CDR3: CASSLWGAVSNERLFF. The CDR3 bases that were read are TGTGCCAGCAGTCTGTGGGGGGCCGTTTCCAACGAAAGATTATTT. Variable domain in full (rest from reference TRBV26 and TRBJ1-4): NSKVIQTPRYLVKGQGQKAKMRCIPEKGHPVVFWYQQNKNNEFKFLINFQNQEVLQQIDMTEKRFSAECPSNSPCSLEIQSSEAGDSALYLCASSLWGAVSNERLFFGHGTKLSVL.

The table lists this clone with a few counts. Any gene name here is a mouse gene name. The read gets to within 1 residue of the CDR3 end, and the germline J gene fills in the rest. The chain recombines TRBV4 with TRBJ1-5; 7 bases line up with TRBD1. The CDR3 loop spans 13 amino acids. CDR1 is LGHDT, CDR2 YNNKQL, per germline (reference sequence). V was clipped by 5 bases and J by 3 bases; unmatched bases: 1. CDR3 DNA, as far as it was read: TGTGCCAGCAGCGGGACAGTCAACCAGGCTCCGCTT. It yields the protein CASSGTVNQAPL. The full CDR3 is CASSGTVNQAPLF.

This clone was seen more than once but under ten times. These gene names are mouse names. The missing CDR3 end, 1 residue past where the read stops, is filled in from the germline J gene. The chain combines TRBV19 with TRBJ1-3; D ambiguous. CDR1 and CDR2 from the germline V gene are FNHDT and SITEND (reference sequence). The CDR3 consists of 14 residues. Trimming pared 2 bases from V and 0 bases from J, leaving 6 bases between. The CDR3 loop reads CASSMRDSGNTLYF. CDR3 DNA, as far as it was read: TGTGCCAGCAGTATGAGAGATTCTGGAAATACGCTCTAT.

This clone has only a few counts. Gene labels here are mouse ones. The missing CDR3 end, 1 residue past where the read stops, is filled in from the germline J gene. The chain recombines TRBV13-1 with TRBJ2-7; 10 nucleotides align to TRBD2. CDR1 and CDR2 (germline): NSHNY, SYGAGN. The ends lost 3 bases at V and 0 bases at J; junction bases unmatched: 0. This CDR3 is built from 14 residues. Partial CDR3 DNA: TGTGCCAGCAGTGGGGACTGGGGCTCCTATGAACAGTAC. Its protein is CASSGDWGSYEQY. The entire CDR3 reads CASSGDWGSYEQYF.

This clone appeared a few times. Mouse gene names and germline throughout. The read terminates 1 residue before the CDR3 end, so the remaining end is supplied by the germline J gene. This chain uses TRBV3 with TRBJ2-7; 8 bases agree with TRBD1. CDR3 length: 12 residues. Germline loops: CDR1 SNHLY, CDR2 FYNGKV (reference sequence). Trimming took 5 bases from V and 7 from J; bases not matched to a gene: 4. The covered CDR3 bases are TGTGCCAGCAGCCCCAGGGGGCGAGAACAGTAC. Its protein product is CASSPRGREQY. The entire CDR3 reads CASSPRGREQYF.

As regards this clone: All gene names here are mouse names. The read halts 1 residue ahead of the CDR3 end, with the missing end drawn from the germline J gene. This chain uses TRBV29 with TRBJ2-3; D is unclear. Germline-derived CDR1 and CDR2 are MSHET and SYDVDS. V lost 6 bases to trimming and J lost 0 bases, with 4 bases between them. This CDR3 region has 12 residues. Partial CDR3 DNA: TGTGCTAGCAGCTACAGTGCAGAAACGCTGTAT. It encodes CASSYSAETLY. The complete CDR3 sequence is CASSYSAETLYF.